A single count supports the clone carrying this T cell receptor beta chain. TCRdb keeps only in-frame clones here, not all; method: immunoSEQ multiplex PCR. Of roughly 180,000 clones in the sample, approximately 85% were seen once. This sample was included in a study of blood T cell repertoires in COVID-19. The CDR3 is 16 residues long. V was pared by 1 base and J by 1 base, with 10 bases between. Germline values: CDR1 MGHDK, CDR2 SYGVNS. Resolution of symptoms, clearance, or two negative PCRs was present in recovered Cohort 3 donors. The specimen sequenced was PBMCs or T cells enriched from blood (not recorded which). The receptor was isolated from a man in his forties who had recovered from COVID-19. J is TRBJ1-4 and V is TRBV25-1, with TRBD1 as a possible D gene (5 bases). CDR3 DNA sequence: TGTGCCAGCAGTGAATTCCAAACAGGAACTAATGAAAAACTGTTTTTT. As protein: CASSEFQTGTNEKLFF.